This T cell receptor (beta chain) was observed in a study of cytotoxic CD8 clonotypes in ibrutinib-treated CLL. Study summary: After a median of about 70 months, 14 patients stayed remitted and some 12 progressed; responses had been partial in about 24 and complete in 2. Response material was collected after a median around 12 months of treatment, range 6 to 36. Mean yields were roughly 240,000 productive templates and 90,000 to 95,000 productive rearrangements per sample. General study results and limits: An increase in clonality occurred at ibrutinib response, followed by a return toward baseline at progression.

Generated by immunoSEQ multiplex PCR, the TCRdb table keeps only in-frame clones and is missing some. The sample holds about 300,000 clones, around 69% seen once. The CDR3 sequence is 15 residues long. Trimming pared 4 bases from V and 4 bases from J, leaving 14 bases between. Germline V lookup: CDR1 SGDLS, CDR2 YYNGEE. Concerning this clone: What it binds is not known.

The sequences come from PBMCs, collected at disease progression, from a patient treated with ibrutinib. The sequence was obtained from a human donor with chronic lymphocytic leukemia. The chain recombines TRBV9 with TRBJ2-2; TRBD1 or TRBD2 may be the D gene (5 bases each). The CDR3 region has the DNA TGTGCCAGCAGCCCGGGACGGGTGGGCACCGGGGAGCTGTTTTTT. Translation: CASSPGRVGTGELFF.